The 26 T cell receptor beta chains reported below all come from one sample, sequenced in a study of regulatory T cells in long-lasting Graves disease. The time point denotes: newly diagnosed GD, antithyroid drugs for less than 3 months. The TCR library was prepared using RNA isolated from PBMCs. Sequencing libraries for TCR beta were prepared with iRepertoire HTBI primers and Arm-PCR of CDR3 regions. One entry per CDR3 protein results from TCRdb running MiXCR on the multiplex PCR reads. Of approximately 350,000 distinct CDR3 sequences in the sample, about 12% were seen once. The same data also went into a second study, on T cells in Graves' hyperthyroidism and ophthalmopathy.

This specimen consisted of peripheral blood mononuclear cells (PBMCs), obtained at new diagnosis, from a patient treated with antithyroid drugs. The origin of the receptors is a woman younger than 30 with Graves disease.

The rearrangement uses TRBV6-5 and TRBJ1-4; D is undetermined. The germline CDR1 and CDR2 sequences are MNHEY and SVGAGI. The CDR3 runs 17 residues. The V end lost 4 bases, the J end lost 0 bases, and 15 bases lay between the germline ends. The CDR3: CASSFSADASTNEKLFF. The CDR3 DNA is TGTGCCAGCAGTTTTTCCGCCGACGCCTCAACTAATGAAAAACTGTTTTTT.

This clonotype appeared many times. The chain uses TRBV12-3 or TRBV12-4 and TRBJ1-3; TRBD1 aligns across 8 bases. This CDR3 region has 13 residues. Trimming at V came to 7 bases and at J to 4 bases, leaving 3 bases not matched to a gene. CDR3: CASNPGGGNTIYF. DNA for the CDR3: TGTGCCAGCAATCCAGGGGGCGGAAACACCATATATTTT.

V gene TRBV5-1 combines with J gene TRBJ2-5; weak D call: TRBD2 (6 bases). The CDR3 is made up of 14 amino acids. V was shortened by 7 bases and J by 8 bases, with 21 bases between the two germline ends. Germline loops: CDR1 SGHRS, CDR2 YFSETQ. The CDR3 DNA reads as TGCGCCAGCGCTCAGGGCGGGGCTTCCTCCACCCAGTACTTC. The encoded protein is CASAQGGASSTQYF.

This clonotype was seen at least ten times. The CDR3 reads CASSQYTSGYNEQFF. Written as DNA, the CDR3 is TGTGCCAGCAGCCAATATACTAGCGGGTACAATGAGCAGTTCTTC. V gene TRBV14 combines with J gene TRBJ2-1; 9 nucleotides agree with TRBD2. Trimming cost V 2 bases and J 4 bases; bases outside gene matches: 3. Germline V gives CDR1 SGHDN, CDR2 FVKESK. This CDR3 is 15 amino acids long.

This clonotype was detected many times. CDR3 nucleotides: TGCAGTGCTAGTCTGGCGGGCTACACCTACGAGCAGTACTTC. It encodes CSASLAGYTYEQYF. The chain recombines TRBV20-1 with TRBJ2-7, with D tentatively TRBD2 (5 bases). The CDR3 consists of 14 residues. V was clipped by 3 bases and J by 2 bases, with 14 bases between them. Germline V gene sequence: CDR1 DFQATT, CDR2 SNEGSKA (reference sequence).

The CDR3 here is CASGLVRAKWGEKLFF. The DNA of the CDR3 is TGTGCTAGTGGTTTGGTACGGGCCAAATGGGGTGAAAAACTGTTTTTT. V is TRBV12-5 and J is TRBJ1-4, with no clear D. Germline V gene lookup returns CDR1 LGHNT and CDR2 FRNRAP. This CDR3 region has 16 residues. V was cut by 0 bases and J by 7 bases, with 15 bases left in between.

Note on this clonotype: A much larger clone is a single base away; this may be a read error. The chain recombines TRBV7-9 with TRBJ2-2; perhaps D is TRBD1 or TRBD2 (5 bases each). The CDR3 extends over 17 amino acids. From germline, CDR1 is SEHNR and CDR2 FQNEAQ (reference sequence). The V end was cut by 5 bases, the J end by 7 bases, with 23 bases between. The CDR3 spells CASSPPLWGEGSGELFF. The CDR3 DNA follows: TGTGCCAGCAGCCCTCCTCTATGGGGCGAGGGGAGCGGGGAGCTGTTTTTT.

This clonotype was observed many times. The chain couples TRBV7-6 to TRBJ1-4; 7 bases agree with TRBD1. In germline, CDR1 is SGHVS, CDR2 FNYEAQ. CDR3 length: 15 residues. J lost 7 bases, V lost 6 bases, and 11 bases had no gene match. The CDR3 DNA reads TGTGCCAGCAGTCTATACAGGGGCAAGGGTGAAAAACTGTTTTTT. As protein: CASSLYRGKGEKLFF.

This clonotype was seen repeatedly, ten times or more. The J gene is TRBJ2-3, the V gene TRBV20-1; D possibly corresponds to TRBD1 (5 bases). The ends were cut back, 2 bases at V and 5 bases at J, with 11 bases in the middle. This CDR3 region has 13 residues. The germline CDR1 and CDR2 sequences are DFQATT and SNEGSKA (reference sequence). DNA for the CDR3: TGCAGTGCTAGAAGGCAGGGCTTAGATACGCAGTATTTT. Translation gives CSARRQGLDTQYF.

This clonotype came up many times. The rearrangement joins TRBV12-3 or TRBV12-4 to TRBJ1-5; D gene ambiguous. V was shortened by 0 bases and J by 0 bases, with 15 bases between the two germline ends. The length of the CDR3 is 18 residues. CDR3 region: CASSLASWRVRSNQPQHF. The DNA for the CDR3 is TGTGCCAGCAGTTTAGCGTCTTGGAGGGTCCGTAGCAATCAGCCCCAGCATTTT.

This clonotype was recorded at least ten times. CDR3 nucleotide sequence: TGCAGTGCTAGTGGGACTAGCGGGGGCTGGGGTCTGGATGAGCAGTTCTTC. This translates into CSASGTSGGWGLDEQFF. J is TRBJ2-1 and V is TRBV20-1; 14 bases match TRBD2. Germline V gene sequence: CDR1 DFQATT, CDR2 SNEGSKA (reference sequence). With 3 bases clipped from V and 8 bases from J, the junction kept 12 bases outside the gene matches. The CDR3 contains 17 residues.

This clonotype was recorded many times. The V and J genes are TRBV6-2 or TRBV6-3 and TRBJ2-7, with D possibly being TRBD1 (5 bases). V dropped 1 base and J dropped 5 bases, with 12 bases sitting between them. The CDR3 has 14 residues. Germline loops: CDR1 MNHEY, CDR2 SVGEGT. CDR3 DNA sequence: TGTGCCAGCAGTTACTTTTACAGGAACCACGAGCAGTACTTC. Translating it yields CASSYFYRNHEQYF.

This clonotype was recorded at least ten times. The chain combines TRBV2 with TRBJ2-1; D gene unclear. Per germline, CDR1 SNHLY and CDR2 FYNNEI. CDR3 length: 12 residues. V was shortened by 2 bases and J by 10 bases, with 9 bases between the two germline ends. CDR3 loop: CASSEFWVEQFF. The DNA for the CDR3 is TGTGCCAGCAGTGAATTTTGGGTGGAGCAGTTCTTC.

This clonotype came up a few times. CDR3 sequence reads: CASSLARVQTQYF. The CDR3 bases are TGTGCCAGCAGTCTGGCCCGCGTTCAGACCCAGTACTTC. The genes are TRBV12-3 or TRBV12-4 and TRBJ2-5; D not resolved. V dropped 5 bases and J dropped 6 bases, with 13 bases sitting between them. This CDR3 comprises 13 residues.

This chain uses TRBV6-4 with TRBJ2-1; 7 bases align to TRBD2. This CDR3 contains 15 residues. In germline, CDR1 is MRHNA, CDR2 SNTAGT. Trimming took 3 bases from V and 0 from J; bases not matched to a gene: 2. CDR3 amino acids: CASSEGEGSYNEQFF. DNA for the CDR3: TGTGCCAGCAGTGAGGGGGAGGGCTCCTACAATGAGCAGTTCTTC.

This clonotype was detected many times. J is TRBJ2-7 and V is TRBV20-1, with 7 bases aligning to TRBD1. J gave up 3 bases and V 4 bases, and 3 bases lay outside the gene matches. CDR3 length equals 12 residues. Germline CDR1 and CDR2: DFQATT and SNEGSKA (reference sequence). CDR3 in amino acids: CSATRDSYEQYF. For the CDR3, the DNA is TGCAGTGCTACCCGGGACAGCTACGAGCAGTACTTC.

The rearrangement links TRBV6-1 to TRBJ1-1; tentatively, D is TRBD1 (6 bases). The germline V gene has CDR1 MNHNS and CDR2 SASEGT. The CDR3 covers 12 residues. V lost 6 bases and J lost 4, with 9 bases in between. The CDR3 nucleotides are TGTGCCAGCAGGGCGGGGGCCACTGAAGCTTTCTTT. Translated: CASRAGATEAFF.

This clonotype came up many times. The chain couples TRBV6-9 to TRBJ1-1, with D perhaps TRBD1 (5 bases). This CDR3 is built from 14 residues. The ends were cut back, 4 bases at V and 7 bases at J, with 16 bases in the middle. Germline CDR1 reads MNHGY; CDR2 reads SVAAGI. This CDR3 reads CASSFTSHDSEAFF. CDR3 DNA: TGTGCCAGCAGTTTCACCTCTCACGACAGTGAAGCTTTCTTT.

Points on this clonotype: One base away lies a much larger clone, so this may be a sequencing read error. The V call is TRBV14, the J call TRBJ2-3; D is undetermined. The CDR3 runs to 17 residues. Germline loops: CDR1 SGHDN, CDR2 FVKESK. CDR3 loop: CASSHAGGFIRTDAQYF. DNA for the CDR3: TGTGCCAGCAGCCACGCTGGTGGGTTTATTCGCACAGATGCGCAGTATTTT.

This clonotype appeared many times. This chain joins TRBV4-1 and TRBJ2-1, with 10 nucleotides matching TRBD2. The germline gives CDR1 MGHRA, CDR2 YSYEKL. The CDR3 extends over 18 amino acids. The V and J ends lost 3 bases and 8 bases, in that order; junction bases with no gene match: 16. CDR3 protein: CASSHLEVGSGGAYEQFF. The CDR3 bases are TGCGCCAGCAGCCATCTAGAAGTGGGGAGCGGGGGGGCCTATGAGCAGTTCTTC.

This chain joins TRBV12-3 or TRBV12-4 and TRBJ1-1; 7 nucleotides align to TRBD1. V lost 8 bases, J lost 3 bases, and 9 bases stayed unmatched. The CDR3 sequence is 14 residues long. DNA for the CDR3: TGTGCCAGCGGACGATCAGGGGGGGACACTGAAGCTTTCTTT. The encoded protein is CASGRSGGDTEAFF.

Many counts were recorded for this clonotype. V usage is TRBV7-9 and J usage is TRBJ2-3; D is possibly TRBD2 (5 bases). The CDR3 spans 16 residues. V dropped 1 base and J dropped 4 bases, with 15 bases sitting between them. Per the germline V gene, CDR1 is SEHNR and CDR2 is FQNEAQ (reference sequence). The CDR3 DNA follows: TGTGCCAGCAGCTTAGTGGGCTCCGAGGGCGCAGATACGCAGTATTTT. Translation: CASSLVGSEGADTQYF.

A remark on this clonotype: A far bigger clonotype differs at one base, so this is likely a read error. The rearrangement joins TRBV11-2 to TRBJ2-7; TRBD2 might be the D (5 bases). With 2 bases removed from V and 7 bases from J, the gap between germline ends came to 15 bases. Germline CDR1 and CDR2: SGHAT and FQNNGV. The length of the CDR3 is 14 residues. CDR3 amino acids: CASSLKDSYNEQYF. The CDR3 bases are TGTGCCAGCAGCTTAAAGGACTCCTACAATGAGCAGTACTTC.

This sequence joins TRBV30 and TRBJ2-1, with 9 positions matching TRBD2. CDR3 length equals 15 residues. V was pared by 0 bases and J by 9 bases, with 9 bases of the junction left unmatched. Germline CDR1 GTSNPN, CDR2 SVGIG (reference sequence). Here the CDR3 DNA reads TGTGCCTGGAGTGTAAACTTAGCGGGGGACGGTGAGCAGTTCTTC. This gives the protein CAWSVNLAGDGEQFF.

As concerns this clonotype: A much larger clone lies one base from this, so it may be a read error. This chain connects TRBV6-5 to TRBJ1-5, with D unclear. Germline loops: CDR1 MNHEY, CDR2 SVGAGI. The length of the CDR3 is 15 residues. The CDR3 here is CASGYSRVGNQPQHF. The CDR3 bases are TGTGCCAGCGGTTACTCGAGGGTGGGCAATCAGCCCCAGCATTTT.

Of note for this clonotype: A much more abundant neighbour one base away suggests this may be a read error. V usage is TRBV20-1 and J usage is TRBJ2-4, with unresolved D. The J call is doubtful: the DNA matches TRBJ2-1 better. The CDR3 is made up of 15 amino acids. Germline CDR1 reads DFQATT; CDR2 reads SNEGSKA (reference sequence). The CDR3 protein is CSARVGRIMAETQFF. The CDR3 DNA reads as TGCAGTGCTAGAGTAGGGCGAATTATGGCGGAGACCCAGTTCTTC.